The 8 T cell receptor beta chains listed next were all sequenced from one sample in a study of vaccination and CD4 T cells after COVID-19. The Oncomine TCR Beta short-read assay sequenced DNA from cultured CD4+ T cells. TCRdb processed the PCR reads anew with MiXCR; each CDR3 protein has one entry. The repertoire holds around 14,000 distinct CDR3 sequences, with around 70% as singletons. No antigen is known for these receptors. As to treatment: roughly nine-day PBMC culture with coronavirus spike peptide pools or control peptides (ViraFEST assay). Input material: CD4+ T cells from blood, cultured in vitro. These receptors were collected from a human donor who had recovered from COVID-19.

V usage is TRBV18 and J usage is TRBJ1-6; possibly TRBD1 for D (6 bases). Germline loops: CDR1 KGHSH, CDR2 LQKENI. This CDR3 is built from 18 residues. The V and J ends lost 4 bases and 7 bases respectively, with 23 bases between them. The DNA of the CDR3 is TGTGCCAGCTCACAGACCCCCTACAGGGCGGCGGAAAATTCACCCCTCCACTTT. It yields the protein CASSQTPYRAAENSPLHF.

This chain joins TRBV7-2 and TRBJ1-2; TRBD1 matches at 8 bases. V lost 6 bases to trimming and J lost 2 bases; unmatched junction nucleotides: 2. The germline gives CDR1 SGHTA, CDR2 FQGNSA. The CDR3 spans 13 residues. CDR3 residues: CASRAGGNYGYTF. Written as DNA, the CDR3 is TGTGCCAGCAGGGCAGGGGGCAACTATGGCTACACCTTC.

J is TRBJ2-7 and V is TRBV25-1; the match to TRBD2 covers 10 bases. Germline CDR1 reads MGHDK; CDR2 reads SYGVNS. The CDR3 has 12 residues. The V segment lost 7 bases and the J segment 3 bases; nucleotides outside the gene matches: 0. The CDR3 DNA reads TGTGCCAGCACTAGCGGGAGCTACGAGCAGTACTTC. This encodes CASTSGSYEQYF.

The V and J genes are TRBV25-1 and TRBJ2-7; D is possibly TRBD1 (5 bases). Germline values: CDR1 MGHDK, CDR2 SYGVNS. The CDR3 sequence is 13 residues long. Trimming cost V 10 bases and J 3 bases, with 16 bases left between them. The CDR3 DNA follows: TGTGCCACCCGGCCCCAGGGCTACTACGAGCAGTACTTC. Translating gives CATRPQGYYEQYF.

The chain carries TRBV7-2 and TRBJ2-1; D not certain. Germline V gene lookup returns CDR1 SGHTA and CDR2 FQGNSA. V lost 1 base, J lost 15 bases, and 13 bases lay in between. This CDR3 spans 12 amino acids. CDR3 amino acids: CASSLEGNRWFF. The CDR3 coding sequence is TGTGCCAGCAGCTTAGAAGGGAATCGGTGGTTCTTC.

The chain is built from TRBV24-1 and TRBJ2-7; 11 positions match TRBD2. Trimming took 12 bases from V and 2 from J; bases not matched to a gene: 5. There are 13 residues in the CDR3. Looked up from germline, CDR1 is KGHDR and CDR2 is SFDVKD. The CDR3 is CALATSGTYEQYF. CDR3 nucleotide sequence: TGTGCCCTCGCGACTAGCGGGACCTACGAGCAGTACTTC.

The V call is TRBV5-8, the J call TRBJ2-7; 8 nucleotides match TRBD2. Germline loops: CDR1 SGHTS, CDR2 YDEGEE. This CDR3 is 16 amino acids long. V was clipped by 7 bases and J by 3 bases; unmatched bases: 15. The CDR3 protein is CASRPPFRLANYEQYF. CDR3 bases: TGTGCCAGCCGGCCCCCCTTTAGACTAGCGAACTACGAGCAGTACTTC.

This clonotype was observed a handful of times. The V and J genes are TRBV24-1 and TRBJ2-3; TRBD2 matches 7 bases. The CDR3 has 14 residues. Germline CDR1 and CDR2: KGHDR and SFDVKD. Losses at the gene ends were 8 bases for V and 0 bases for J; bases not matched to a gene: 4. CDR3 residues: CATTPSGSTDTQYF. CDR3 sequence (DNA): TGTGCCACCACCCCTAGCGGAAGCACAGATACGCAGTATTTT.